These 21 T cell receptor beta chains share one sample of origin, sequenced in a study of T cell repertoires in cytomegalovirus infection. TCRdb re-called the reads with MiXCR, one entry per CDR3 protein. This table holds 300,000 or so distinct CDR3 sequences, roughly a tenth found once. The sample was PBMCs. The receptor source for this set is a human donor in good health (CMV status not recorded). Some clones in this sample may be carry-over from other donors' samples.

The V call is TRBV18, the J call TRBJ2-1, with D perhaps matching TRBD2 (7 bases). Trimming removed 3 bases from V and 1 base from J, with 13 bases in between. The germline V gene encodes CDR1 KGHSH and CDR2 LQKENI. The CDR3 extends over 16 amino acids. In DNA form, the CDR3 reads TGTGCCAGCTCACCCTTTGCGGGGGCGTCCTACAATGAGCAGTTCTTC. Its protein product is CASSPFAGASYNEQFF.

At least ten counts were recorded for this clonotype. The chain carries TRBV7-2 and TRBJ1-1, with D unclear. Trimming took off 3 bases at V and 4 bases at J, with 6 bases between the two ends. This CDR3 spans 12 amino acids. Germline values: CDR1 SGHTA, CDR2 FQGNSA. The CDR3 nucleotides are TGTGCCAGCAGCTTCCGAGCCACTGAAGCTTTCTTT. This gives the protein CASSFRATEAFF.

The CDR3 is CASSLQGTNTGELFF. CDR3 DNA sequence: TGTGCCAGCAGCTTACAGGGGACGAACACCGGGGAGCTGTTTTTT. The chain links TRBV7-9 to TRBJ2-2; maybe TRBD1 (6 bases). Deletions cut 2 bases from V and 0 bases from J, with 7 bases between. CDR1 is SEHNR, CDR2 FQNEAQ, per germline (reference sequence). CDR3 length equals 15 residues.

This clonotype was recorded many times. The V gene is TRBV12-3 or TRBV12-4, the J gene TRBJ1-6, with unresolved D. The CDR3 loop spans 12 amino acids. With 6 bases removed from V and 7 bases from J, the gap between germline ends came to 7 bases. The CDR3, as DNA: TGTGCCAGCAGCCCCGCAAATTCACCCCTCCACTTT. Translating gives CASSPANSPLHF.

This clonotype was seen at least ten times. The J gene is TRBJ2-1, the V gene TRBV12-3 or TRBV12-4; 7 bases map to TRBD1. The CDR3 is made up of 14 amino acids. Losses at the gene ends were 6 bases for V and 7 bases for J; bases not matched to a gene: 9. The CDR3 coding sequence is TGTGCCAGCAGACAAGACAGGGCCTGGAATGAGCAGTTCTTC. Translation: CASRQDRAWNEQFF.

The sample holds a few counts of this clonotype. The rearrangement joins TRBV7-6 to TRBJ1-1; D gene unclear. V lost 7 bases and J 6 bases, leaving 18 bases between the germline ends. Germline CDR1 reads SGHVS; CDR2 reads FNYEAQ. The CDR3 is made up of 14 amino acids. The CDR3 DNA reads as TGTGCCAGCACCATCCAGGACGGGGTGGCTGAAGCTTTCTTT. This encodes CASTIQDGVAEAFF. Filled out from reference TRBV7-6 and TRBJ1-1, the complete variable domain reads GAGVSQSPRYKVTKRGQDVALRCDPISGHVSLYWYRQALGQGPEFLTYFNYEAQQDKSGLPNDRFSAERPEGSISTLTIQRTEQRDSAMYRCASTIQDGVAEAFFGQGTRLTVV.

This clonotype has ten or more counts. The V and J genes are TRBV28 and TRBJ1-5, with 8 bases lining up with TRBD1. This CDR3 has 15 residues. With V trimmed by 6 bases and J by 2 bases, 6 bases remained unmatched. Per the germline V gene, CDR1 is MDHEN and CDR2 is SYDVKM. The CDR3 DNA is TGTGCCAGCAGGATGCAGGGGGCTGGCAATCAGCCCCAGCATTTT. Translating it yields CASRMQGAGNQPQHF.

This clonotype was recorded at least ten times. The gene calls are TRBV18 and TRBJ1-2; TRBD1 is a possible D gene (5 bases). Trimming stripped 3 bases from V and 7 bases from J, with 15 bases between. The germline V gene encodes CDR1 KGHSH and CDR2 LQKENI. The CDR3 totals 14 residues. The DNA for the CDR3 is TGTGCCAGCTCACCGAATGAGGGAAGGGGTGGCTACACCTTC. Amino acids: CASSPNEGRGGYTF.

Worth noting for this clonotype: This clone may be a read error of a much larger clone one base away. The rearrangement links TRBV20-1 to TRBJ2-1; D gene uncertain. This CDR3 is 15 amino acids long. Germline V lookup: CDR1 DFQATT, CDR2 SNEGSKA (reference sequence). CDR3 protein: CGAASGPSSYNEQFF. The DNA of the CDR3 is TGCGGTGCCGCCTCGGGTCCCAGCTCCTACAATGAGCAGTTCTTC.

This clonotype was counted ten times or more. V gene TRBV14 combines with J gene TRBJ1-2; D perhaps matches TRBD1 (5 bases). The CDR3 is made up of 15 amino acids. CDR1 is SGHDN and CDR2 is FVKESK in the germline V gene. V gave up 2 bases and J gave up 7 bases, with 17 bases separating them. CDR3 region: CASSQYDSTSIGYTF. The CDR3, as DNA: TGTGCCAGCAGCCAATATGACAGTACCTCCATTGGCTACACCTTC.

This clonotype has a count of ten or more. V is TRBV4-2 and J is TRBJ1-3; D not certain. This CDR3 has 15 residues. Per the germline V gene, CDR1 is LGHNA and CDR2 is YNFKEQ. Between the trimmed V and J ends, which lost 0 bases and 2 bases, there was a span of 8 bases. CDR3 sequence (DNA): TGTGCCAGCAGCCAAGATCGGGCGACTGGAAACACCATATATTTT. Translating gives CASSQDRATGNTIYF.

This clonotype was recorded a few times. V is TRBV18 and J is TRBJ2-7; D unresolved. The CDR3 is made up of 13 amino acids. Germline V gene data show CDR1 as KGHSH and CDR2 as LQKENI. With 6 bases removed from V and 2 bases from J, the gap between germline ends came to 11 bases. The CDR3 reads CASSIRAPYEQYV. CDR3 DNA: TGTGCCAGCTCCATCCGGGCTCCCTACGAGCAGTACGTC.

This clonotype was counted ten times or more. The CDR3 protein is CATSDEGGSSYNEQFF. The CDR3 nucleotides are TGTGCCACCAGTGATGAAGGGGGTAGCTCCTACAATGAGCAGTTCTTC. The chain uses TRBV24-1 and TRBJ2-1; a weak D match, TRBD1 (6 bases). Trimming left V 3 bases short and J 0 bases short, with 11 bases between. This CDR3 region has 16 residues. Looked up from germline, CDR1 is KGHDR and CDR2 is SFDVKD.

This clonotype appeared a few times. The chain uses TRBV18 and TRBJ2-7; no definite D call. V lost 1 base and J 2 bases, leaving 9 bases between the germline ends. Germline CDR1 KGHSH, CDR2 LQKENI. CDR3 length: 14 residues. The CDR3 here is CASSPRPETYEQYF. CDR3 coding DNA: TGTGCCAGCTCACCACGTCCGGAAACCTACGAGCAGTACTTC.

The chain is built from TRBV20-1 and TRBJ2-7; possible D gene TRBD2, 6 bases. This CDR3 is 16 amino acids long. Trimming took off 6 bases at V and 4 bases at J, with 25 bases between the two ends. CDR1 DFQATT and CDR2 SNEGSKA come from the germline V gene (reference sequence). The chain's CDR3 is CSADPGGKHRLYEQYV. CDR3 bases: TGCAGTGCCGACCCCGGGGGAAAGCACCGACTATACGAGCAGTACGTC.

This clonotype was seen many times. The chain carries TRBV28 and TRBJ2-2; D is unresolved. The CDR3 runs to 13 residues. CDR1 MDHEN and CDR2 SYDVKM come from the germline V gene. The V gene lost 5 bases and the J gene lost 6 bases, with 10 bases spanning the gap. The chain's CDR3 is CASSDPRPGELFF. CDR3 sequence (DNA): TGTGCCAGCAGTGACCCCCGGCCCGGGGAGCTGTTTTTT.

The V and J genes are TRBV19 and TRBJ1-6, with no clear D. Deletions cut 3 bases from V and 10 bases from J, with 10 bases between. The CDR3 has 13 residues. Germline V CDR1 and CDR2: LNHDA, SQIVND (reference sequence). Here the CDR3 DNA reads TGTGCCAGTAGTATCTGGGTGCCATCACCCCTCCACTTT. This translates into CASSIWVPSPLHF.

The table lists this clonotype with many counts. The V call is TRBV20-1, the J call TRBJ1-2, with D possibly TRBD1 on 6 matching bases. CDR3 size: 12 residues. Trimming removed 6 bases at V and 4 bases at J, with 12 bases between. Looked up from germline, CDR1 is DFQATT and CDR2 is SNEGSKA (reference sequence). The CDR3 is CSALDSPYGYTF. CDR3 DNA sequence: TGCAGTGCCTTGGACAGCCCCTATGGCTACACCTTC.

This clonotype was picked up many times. The rearrangement links TRBV28 to TRBJ2-3; no firm D call. The V and J ends lost 3 bases and 2 bases respectively, with 9 bases between them. CDR1 and CDR2 from the germline V gene are MDHEN and SYDVKM. This CDR3 comprises 14 residues. CDR3 in amino acids: CASSLNSHTDTQYF. CDR3 bases: TGTGCCAGCAGTTTGAACAGCCACACAGATACGCAGTATTTT.

This clonotype has ten or more counts. The DNA is left out, because the CDR3 cannot be placed on it with certainty; the CDR3 is given as TCRdb lists it. The chain is built from TRBV12-3 or TRBV12-4 and TRBJ2-1; no check of the table's D call, TRBD1, against the DNA was made. The CDR3 length equals 13 residues, ends included. CDR3 protein: CASSSSGGVEQFF.

This clonotype has only a few counts. The rearrangement links TRBV5-4 to TRBJ2-1; 10 nucleotides agree with TRBD2. Germline V gene lookup returns CDR1 SGHNT and CDR2 YYREEE (reference sequence). This CDR3 has 16 amino acids. V shed 4 bases, J shed 4 bases, and the junction held 8 bases outside the gene matches. CDR3 region: CASSKSSGGTYNEQFF. The CDR3 bases are TGTGCCAGCAGCAAAAGTAGCGGGGGGACTTACAATGAGCAGTTCTTC.